The source of this T cell receptor beta chain is a study of T cell changes during pregnancy in multiple sclerosis. The V gene lost 6 bases and the J gene lost 1 base, with 14 bases spanning the gap. Looked up from germline, CDR1 is MNHEY and CDR2 is SVGAGI. This CDR3 spans 15 amino acids. TCRdb keeps only in-frame clones here, not all; method: immunoSEQ multiplex PCR. The table has around 84,000 clones, around 94% seen once; the top ten hold more than 0.85%. The starting material was peripheral blood, obtained in the second trimester of pregnancy. The rearrangement uses TRBV6-5 and TRBJ2-3, with a tentative D call TRBD2 (7 bases). The sequence was collected from a female donor in good health, enrolled as a control in a pregnancy study. CDR3 DNA sequence: TGTGCCAGCAGCGAGGGAGGGGGGCGCACAGATACGCAGTATTTT. Amino acid sequence: CASSEGGGRTDTQYF.